This TCR beta chain stems from a study of cytomegalovirus exposure and HLA in healthy donors. Notes on the study in general: In a later analysis, across HLA loci, associated TCR counts were highest for DRB1, lowest for HLA-C. Associated with cytomegalovirus, according to the listing, were 170 or so TCR beta chains.

A word on this clone: Its target is unknown.

This CDR3 comprises 14 residues. The germline CDR1 and CDR2 sequences are LNHDA and SQIVND (reference sequence). Losses at the gene ends were 3 bases for V and 2 bases for J; bases not matched to a gene: 1. The PCR contained 60 Vbeta and 13 Jbeta primers. Profiling relied on immunoSEQ multiplex PCR, and the TCRdb table lists in-frame clones only, not all of them. The top ten clones hold 2.7% of a sample with about 120,000 clones, over 65% of them seen once. This receptor was identified in a woman between 35 and 50 years old in good health and CMV-seropositive. Sequenced input: PBMCs. The rearrangement joins TRBV19 to TRBJ2-1, with 7 positions matching TRBD1. The CDR3 DNA reads as TGTGCCAGTAGTATCCAGGGGGCCTACAATGAGCAGTTCTTC. Protein sequence: CASSIQGAYNEQFF.